These 11 T cell receptor beta chains were sequenced from one sample in a study of cytomegalovirus exposure and HLA in healthy donors (dated by TCRdb to about 2017). Library generation was performed with the immunoSEQ multiplex PCR assay. The multiplex PCR relied on a mix of 60 forward primers for TCR Vbeta segments and 13 reverse primers for TCR Jbeta segments. TCRdb retrieved this table from immuneACCESS and kept in-frame rearrangements only. Not all clones are present; in checked studies, unresolved V genes account for under half, and no reason is known for the remainder. The sample contains about 120,000 clones, 81% of them found a single time. The ten biggest clones cover 4% of the sample. The sample comprised PBMCs. Receptors were obtained from a man between 18 and 35 years old in good health and CMV-seropositive.

This clone was observed a few times. The chain recombines TRBV6-6 with TRBJ1-1; no firm D call. The CDR3 length is 11 residues. Trimming took off 7 bases at V and 0 bases at J, with 3 bases between the two ends. Germline V gives CDR1 MNHNY, CDR2 SVGAGI (reference sequence). The CDR3 sequence: CASIMNTEAFF. CDR3 in DNA: TGTGCCAGCATAATGAACACTGAAGCTTTCTTT.

This clone occurred once. The CDR3 spells CASSQGGRNTIYF. Here the CDR3 DNA reads TGTGCCAGCAGCCAAGGAGGGAGAAACACCATATATTTT. V usage is TRBV5-6 and J usage is TRBJ1-3; D is uncertain. Germline lookup yields CDR1 SGHDT and CDR2 YYEEEE. This CDR3 comprises 13 residues. Trimming cost V 4 bases and J 5 bases, with 10 bases left between them.

This chain joins TRBV10-2 and TRBJ1-6; the D is unclear. The CDR3 consists of 12 residues. The V gene's germline CDR1 is WSHSY and CDR2 SAAADI. The V end lost 8 bases, the J end lost 7 bases, and 9 bases lay between the germline ends. The CDR3 spells CASGPANSPLHF. In DNA form, the CDR3 reads TGCGCCAGCGGGCCGGCGAATTCACCCCTCCACTTT.

The chain uses TRBV7-2 and TRBJ2-1, with 7 positions matching TRBD2. CDR1 and CDR2 from the germline V gene are SGHTA and FQGNSA. V trimming: 0 bases; J trimming: 3 bases; junction bases outside the gene matches: 8. This CDR3 spans 17 amino acids. CDR3 DNA: TGTGCCAGCAGCTTAGCGGGAGGGTCTGGAATCTACAATGAGCAGTTCTTC. This encodes CASSLAGGSGIYNEQFF.

This clone was detected only a few times. The chain carries TRBV5-1 and TRBJ2-3, with a possible D match to TRBD2 (6 bases). The germline gives CDR1 SGHRS, CDR2 YFSETQ. Trimming cost V 0 bases and J 3 bases, with 8 bases left between them. CDR3 size: 14 residues. CDR3 amino acids: CASSLERETDTQYF. The CDR3 DNA reads as TGCGCCAGCAGCTTGGAACGGGAGACAGATACGCAGTATTTT.

J is TRBJ1-4 and V is TRBV2; D is uncertain. This CDR3 spans 13 amino acids. Germline V lookup: CDR1 SNHLY, CDR2 FYNNEI. Trimming took 2 bases from V and 10 from J, leaving 11 bases between them. For the CDR3, the DNA is TGTGCCAGCAGTGAATCCCGGGTCCCAAAACTGTTTTTT. Its protein is CASSESRVPKLFF. The full variable domain, its missing parts supplied by reference TRBV2 and TRBJ1-4, is EPEVTQTPSHQVTQMGQEVILRCVPISNHLYFYWYRQILGQKVEFLVSFYNNEISEKSEIFDDQFSVERPDGSNFTLKIRSTKLEDSAMYFCASSESRVPKLFFGSGTQLSVL.

V is TRBV5-4 and J is TRBJ2-5, with unresolved D. Germline loops: CDR1 SGHNT, CDR2 YYREEE (reference sequence). This CDR3 has 14 amino acids. The V end was cut by 3 bases, the J end by 5 bases, with 14 bases between. CDR3 coding DNA: TGTGCCAGCAGCTCCCCAGGCTCCCTGGAGACCCAGTACTTC. Residues: CASSSPGSLETQYF.

CDR3 amino acids: CASSLGTSGSNINEQFF. In DNA form, the CDR3 reads TGCGCCAGCAGCCTCGGGACTAGCGGGAGTAATATCAATGAGCAGTTCTTC. This chain uses TRBV5-1 with TRBJ2-1, with 14 bases matching TRBD2. V lost 4 bases, J lost 6 bases, and 9 bases stayed unmatched. Germline V gives CDR1 SGHRS, CDR2 YFSETQ. The CDR3 consists of 17 residues.

This clone was detected once. One junction end disagrees with the germline gene, perhaps due to a read error. This chain joins TRBV6-6 and TRBJ2-1, with 8 bases lining up with TRBD1. The germline CDR1 and CDR2 sequences are MNHNY and SVGAGI (reference sequence). The CDR3 loop spans 12 amino acids. The CDR3 sequence: CVSSAGTGRWFF. The CDR3 DNA is TGTGTCAGCAGTGCCGGGACAGGAAGGTGGTTCTTC.

The rearrangement links TRBV7-2 to TRBJ2-3; possibly TRBD1 for D (6 bases). V shed 8 bases and J shed 2 bases, with 11 bases lying between them. This CDR3 has 13 residues. The germline gives CDR1 SGHTA, CDR2 FQGNSA. CDR3 region: CASGGQITDTQYF. As DNA, the CDR3 is TGTGCCAGCGGGGGACAAATCACAGATACGCAGTATTTT.

This clone was recorded a few times. This sequence joins TRBV25-1 and TRBJ1-4; the D is unclear. There are 11 residues in the CDR3. V lost 5 bases to trimming and J lost 5 bases, with 3 bases between them. CDR1 and CDR2 (germline): MGHDK, SYGVNS. Here the CDR3 reads CASSPNEKLFF. The CDR3 DNA reads TGTGCCAGCAGTCCGAATGAAAAACTGTTTTTT.